A single T cell receptor (beta chain) is shown here with its context. Sequencing used immunoSEQ multiplex PCR; TCRdb keeps in-frame clones, though not all of them. The data contain more than 10,000 clones, approximately 90% of them singletons. The sample belongs to a study of chemoradiotherapy in HPV16-positive cancers. Trimming shortened V by 3 bases and J by 5 bases, and 7 bases separated the two germline ends. The CDR3 length is 13 residues. The germline gives CDR1 SNHLY, CDR2 FYNNEI. The sequence was collected from a human donor with HPV-associated anogenital cancer. Here the sequenced sample was blood, taken from a patient who underwent chemoradiotherapy. The rearrangement joins TRBV2 to TRBJ1-4; D is unclear. CDR3 in amino acids: CASSDRRNEKLFF. DNA of the CDR3: TGTGCCAGCAGTGACAGGCGGAATGAAAAACTGTTTTTT.